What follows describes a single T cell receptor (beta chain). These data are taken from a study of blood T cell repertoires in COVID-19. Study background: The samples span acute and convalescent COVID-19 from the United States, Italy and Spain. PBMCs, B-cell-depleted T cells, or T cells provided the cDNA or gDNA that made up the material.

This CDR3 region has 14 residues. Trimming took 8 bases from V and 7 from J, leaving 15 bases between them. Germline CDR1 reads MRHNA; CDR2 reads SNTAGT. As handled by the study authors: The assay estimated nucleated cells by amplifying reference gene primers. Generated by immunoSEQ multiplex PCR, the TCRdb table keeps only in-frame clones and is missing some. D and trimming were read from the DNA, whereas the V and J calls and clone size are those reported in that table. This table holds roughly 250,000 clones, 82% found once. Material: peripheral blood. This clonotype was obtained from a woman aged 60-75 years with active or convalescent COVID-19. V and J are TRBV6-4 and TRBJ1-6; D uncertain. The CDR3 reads CASSTGVINSPLHF. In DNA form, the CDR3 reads TGTGCCAGCTCAACCGGAGTGATCAATTCACCCCTCCACTTT.